This is a list of T cell receptor beta chains from one sample in a study of blood T cell repertoires in COVID-19. Some clones are missing from TCRdb's copy, which holds only in-frame ones; the method was immunoSEQ multiplex PCR. This sample has 250,000 to 300,000 clones, with roughly 88% found just once. The specimen was peripheral blood. Source of these receptors: a woman aged 65 to 85 with COVID-19, enrolled during active disease. The CDR3 runs from the conserved cysteine through the conserved F or W. A D gene is named only where the DNA matches it firmly. Clone sizes are given selectively: once, few, many, or a class where the clone is expanded.

v_gene	j_gene	abundance	d_gene	CDR3aa	CDR3nt
TRBV5-1	TRBJ2-5	-	TRBD2	CASSPGGRSKETQYF	TGCGCCAGCTCTCCCGGGGGGAGGTCGAAAGAGACCCAGTACTTC
TRBV28	TRBJ1-5	-	-	CASSLWRQPQHF	TGTGCCAGCAGTCTCTGGAGGCAGCCCCAGCATTTT
TRBV5-1	TRBJ2-6	-	TRBD2	CASSLLGGISSGANVLTF	TGCGCCAGCAGCTTGCTGGGGGGGATTAGCTCTGGGGCCAACGTCCTGACTTTC
TRBV7-2	TRBJ2-3	-	TRBD2	CASSRASGRVADTQYF	TGTGCCAGCAGCCGGGCTAGCGGGAGAGTCGCAGATACGCAGTATTTT
TRBV3-1/TRBV3-2	TRBJ2-2	-	TRBD1	CASSQPGTGSVELFF	TGTGCCAGCAGCCAACCCGGGACAGGGAGCGTGGAGCTGTTTTTT
TRBV2	TRBJ2-7	-	TRBD1	CASSARTTGGEQYF	TGTGCCAGCAGTGCCCGAACGACAGGGGGCGAGCAGTACTTC
TRBV12-3/TRBV12-4	TRBJ2-5	-	-	CASGGPIGETQYF	TGTGCCAGCGGCGGGCCCATCGGGGAGACCCAGTACTTC
TRBV10-3	TRBJ1-5	few	TRBD1	CAISEGQGNQPQHF	TGTGCCATCAGTGAGGGACAGGGGAATCAGCCCCAGCATTTT
TRBV19	TRBJ2-7	-	TRBD2	CASSTLTSASSYEQYF	TGTGCCAGTAGTACGCTGACTAGCGCGAGCTCCTACGAGCAGTACTTC
TRBV27	TRBJ2-5	-	TRBD1	CASSLLRTGDEETQYF	TGTGCCAGCAGTCTACTACGGACAGGGGATGAAGAGACCCAGTACTTC
TRBV28	TRBJ2-7	-	TRBD2	CASSLSGSLRRKHF	TGTGCCAGCAGTTTAAGCGGGAGCCTCCGGAGAAAGCATTTC
TRBV9	TRBJ1-1	-	-	CASSVAIRAPPNTEAFF	TGTGCCAGCAGCGTAGCGATCAGGGCGCCCCCGAACACTGAAGCTTTCTTT
TRBV27	TRBJ2-2	-	TRBD1	CASSETGANGELFF	TGTGCCAGCAGTGAGACAGGGGCGAACGGGGAGCTGTTTTTT
TRBV5-4	TRBJ2-7	-	TRBD1	CASSSGQAPYEQYF	TGTGCCAGCAGCTCTGGACAGGCTCCGTACGAGCAGTACTTC
TRBV6-2/TRBV6-3	TRBJ2-5	-	TRBD2	CASSSPSSGRGETQYF	TGTGCCAGCAGCTCGCCCTCTAGCGGGAGAGGGGAGACCCAGTACTTC
TRBV5-6	TRBJ1-1	-	TRBD1	CASSLVGTGGAFF	TGTGCCAGCAGCTTGGTAGGGACAGGGGGAGCTTTCTTT
TRBV2	TRBJ2-7	-	TRBD1	CASTRQGAYEQYF	TGTGCCAGCACCAGACAGGGGGCCTACGAGCAGTACTTC
TRBV5-5	TRBJ1-2	-	TRBD1	CASSPPGQGLGYTF	TGTGCCAGCAGTCCTCCGGGACAGGGTCTTGGCTACACCTTC
TRBV24-1	TRBJ2-1	-	-	CATSVQGTRYNEQFF	TGTGCCACCAGTGTACAAGGGACAAGGTACAATGAGCAGTTCTTC
TRBV7-3	TRBJ2-3	once	TRBD2	CASSLLGGRVSDTQYF	TGTGCCAGCAGCTTACTGGGCGGGAGGGTTTCAGATACGCAGTATTTT
TRBV6-5	TRBJ1-2	-	-	CASDPDSTNYGYTF	TGTGCCAGCGATCCGGACAGCACCAACTATGGCTACACCTTC
TRBV15	TRBJ1-2	-	-	CATSRERSARSGYTF	TGTGCCACCAGCAGAGAGAGGTCCGCAAGGTCTGGCTACACCTTC
TRBV4-1	TRBJ2-3	-	TRBD1	CASGQRTGGVGADTQYF	TGCGCCAGCGGTCAGAGGACAGGGGGCGTCGGTGCAGATACGCAGTATTTT
TRBV7-8	TRBJ1-1	-	TRBD1	CASSNPGQGTEAFF	TGTGCCAGCAGCAACCCGGGACAGGGCACTGAAGCTTTCTTT
TRBV12-3/TRBV12-4	TRBJ2-3	-	-	CASSSTSTDTQYF	TGTGCCAGCAGTTCTACTAGCACAGATACGCAGTATTTT
TRBV5-4	TRBJ1-1	-	-	CASSSYTGGGTEAFF	TGTGCCAGCAGCTCCTATACGGGGGGGGGCACTGAAGCTTTCTTT
TRBV28	TRBJ1-3	-	-	CASGQGSGNTIYF	TGTGCCAGTGGGCAGGGCTCTGGAAACACCATATATTTT
TRBV11-2	TRBJ1-6	-	TRBD1	CASSLRQGVNSPLHF	TGTGCCAGCAGCCTCAGACAGGGTGTGAATTCACCCCTCCACTTT
TRBV5-1	TRBJ1-4	-	-	CASSLVPSGNEKLFF	TGCGCCAGCAGCTTGGTACCCTCGGGGAATGAAAAACTGTTTTTT
TRBV3-1/TRBV3-2	TRBJ2-3	-	-	CASSQAGTDTQYF	TGTGCCAGCAGCCAAGCGGGGACAGATACGCAGTATTTT
TRBV5-5	TRBJ2-5	-	-	CASSFDLGGETQYF	TGTGCCAGCAGCTTTGATCTAGGAGGCGAGACCCAGTACTTC
TRBV10-3	TRBJ2-7	-	-	CAPSGGATSSTSGRARQYF	-
TRBV20-1	TRBJ2-1	-	-	CSARPQIEQFF	TGCAGTGCTAGACCCCAGATTGAGCAGTTCTTC
TRBV5-6	TRBJ1-6	-	-	CASSRRGSSYNSPLHF	TGTGCCAGCAGCAGAAGGGGGAGCTCCTATAATTCACCCCTCCACTTT
TRBV19	TRBJ1-3	-	-	CASTYAGGNSGNTIYF	TGTGCCAGTACCTATGCGGGGGGGAACTCTGGAAACACCATATATTTT
TRBV29-1	TRBJ1-2	-	TRBD1	CSVIQDRGNGYTF	TGCAGCGTTATCCAGGACAGGGGTAATGGCTACACCTTC
TRBV19	TRBJ1-1	once	-	CASSGGHMNTEAFF	TGTGCCAGTAGTGGGGGACACATGAACACTGAAGCTTTCTTT
TRBV15	TRBJ2-7	-	-	CATSRDPRAYEQYF	TGTGCCACCAGCAGAGATCCCAGGGCCTACGAGCAGTACTTC
TRBV19	TRBJ2-1	once	TRBD2	CASSRREGRGNEQFF	TGTGCCAGTAGTCGCCGGGAGGGCCGAGGCAATGAGCAGTTCTTC
TRBV28	TRBJ2-1	-	TRBD1	CASRDRFSYNEQFF	TGTGCCAGCAGGGACAGGTTTTCCTACAATGAGCAGTTCTTC
TRBV4-1	TRBJ1-5	-	-	CASSQVGGVAGNQPQHF	TGCGCCAGCAGCCAAGTCGGGGGGGTAGCAGGTAATCAGCCCCAGCATTTT